The rows below give T cell receptor beta chains drawn from one sample of a study of blood T cell repertoires in COVID-19. The table came from immunoSEQ multiplex PCR; TCRdb's copy has only in-frame clones and leaves some out. The sample has over 100,000 clones, approximately 83% seen once. The sample taken for sequencing was peripheral blood. The source of these receptors is a woman in her 70s with acute or convalescent COVID-19. Both conserved end residues are part of each CDR3. A D gene is named only where the DNA matches it firmly. Some rows mark clone size as missing; the rest say once, few, many or name a class of expanded clone.

clone size: .; J gene: TRBJ1-2; V gene: TRBV13; D gene: TRBD1; CDR3 DNA: TGTGCCAGCAGCTTGGGACAGGGGTATCCCTATGGCTACACCTTC; CDR3 protein: CASSLGQGYPYGYTF
clone size: .; J gene: TRBJ1-1; V gene: TRBV10-3; D gene: .; CDR3 DNA: TGTGCCATCAGTGAATCTCTGTACAGTGTGAACACTGAAGCTTTCTTT; CDR3 protein: CAISESLYSVNTEAFF
clone size: .; J gene: TRBJ2-1; V gene: TRBV5-1; D gene: TRBD1; CDR3 DNA: TGCGCCAGCAGCTTAGTTACAGGGGTGAATGAGCAGTTCTTC; CDR3 protein: CASSLVTGVNEQFF
clone size: .; J gene: TRBJ1-2; V gene: TRBV29-1; D gene: .; CDR3 DNA: TGCAGCGTTGAGGGGCCCTGGGGCTATGGCTACACCTTC; CDR3 protein: CSVEGPWGYGYTF
clone size: few; J gene: TRBJ2-1; V gene: TRBV6-2/TRBV6-3; D gene: TRBD2; CDR3 DNA: TGTGCCAGCAGTTACTCCGGGCGGGGGGTTGCTCGGTTCTTC; CDR3 protein: CASSYSGRGVARFF
clone size: .; J gene: TRBJ2-5; V gene: TRBV2; D gene: TRBD2; CDR3 DNA: TGTGCCAGCAGGAACCTTCCTAGCGGGGGCCTCCAAGAGACCCAGTACTTC; CDR3 protein: CASRNLPSGGLQETQYF
clone size: .; J gene: TRBJ1-2; V gene: TRBV27; D gene: TRBD1; CDR3 DNA: TGTGCCAGCAGCCCCGACAGGGGGCGCGAGAACTATGGCTACACCTTC; CDR3 protein: CASSPDRGRENYGYTF
clone size: .; J gene: TRBJ1-2; V gene: TRBV2; D gene: .; CDR3 DNA: TGTGCCAGCACCGTCAGGGGTTTTAACTATGGCTACACCTTC; CDR3 protein: CASTVRGFNYGYTF
clone size: .; J gene: TRBJ2-7; V gene: TRBV23-1; D gene: .; CDR3 DNA: TGCGCCAGCAGTCAATCGGGGTGTGGTTCGGGATACGAGCAGTACTTC; CDR3 protein: CASSQSGCGSGYEQYF
clone size: .; J gene: TRBJ1-2; V gene: TRBV19; D gene: TRBD1; CDR3 DNA: TGTGCCAGTAGTATAGATCAACAGGGGCGCTATGGCTACACCTTC; CDR3 protein: CASSIDQQGRYGYTF
clone size: .; J gene: TRBJ1-5; V gene: TRBV19; D gene: TRBD1; CDR3 DNA: TGTGCCAGTAGGGACTCCGGGACAGGGGTGCGTCAGCCCCAGCATTTT; CDR3 protein: CASRDSGTGVRQPQHF
clone size: .; J gene: TRBJ2-1; V gene: TRBV6-2/TRBV6-3; D gene: TRBD1; CDR3 DNA: TGTGCCAGCAGCAAACAGGGGCCCTCCTACAATGAGCAGTTCTTC; CDR3 protein: CASSKQGPSYNEQFF
clone size: .; J gene: TRBJ1-2; V gene: TRBV24-1; D gene: .; CDR3 DNA: TGTGCCACCAGTGGTCAGGGTTTCGATGGCTACACCTTC; CDR3 protein: CATSGQGFDGYTF
clone size: .; J gene: TRBJ1-1; V gene: TRBV7-9; D gene: .; CDR3 DNA: TGTGCCAGCAGCTTCTACGGGAACCCTGAAGCTTTCTTT; CDR3 protein: CASSFYGNPEAFF
clone size: .; J gene: TRBJ1-2; V gene: TRBV5-6; D gene: .; CDR3 DNA: TGTGCCAGCAGCCTGACACACGGAGGCTACACCTTC; CDR3 protein: CASSLTHGGYTF
clone size: few; J gene: TRBJ1-1; V gene: TRBV6-5; D gene: .; CDR3 DNA: TGTGCCAGCAACAGGGCGAACACTGAAGCTTTCTTT; CDR3 protein: CASNRANTEAFF
clone size: .; J gene: TRBJ2-5; V gene: TRBV2; D gene: .; CDR3 DNA: TGTGCCAGCAGTGAAACGGACTTCGCAGGGACCCAGTACTTC; CDR3 protein: CASSETDFAGTQYF
clone size: once; J gene: TRBJ2-4; V gene: TRBV7-9; D gene: TRBD1; CDR3 DNA: TGTGCCAGCAGCCCTAGGACAGGGGGCGCGGCCAAAAACATTCAGTACTTC; CDR3 protein: CASSPRTGGAAKNIQYF